This paragraph covers one TCR beta chain sequence. This record belongs to a study of cytomegalovirus exposure and HLA in healthy donors. In the PCR, 60 Vbeta and 13 Jbeta primers were used. The data were produced by immunoSEQ multiplex PCR, yet TCRdb's version contains in-frame clones alone and is incomplete. The table lists approximately 150,000 clones, more than 60% of them singletons, with about 1.8% in the top ten. CDR1 is LGHNA and CDR2 is YSLEER in the germline V gene. Trimming removed 4 bases at V and 0 bases at J, with 10 bases between. The CDR3 totals 15 residues. Material: PBMCs. The clonotype originates from a male donor in good health and CMV-seronegative. This rearrangement joins TRBV4-3 to TRBJ1-3; maybe TRBD1 (5 bases). In DNA form, the CDR3 reads TGCGCCAGCAGCCGAACGACAGACTCTGGAAACACCATATATTTT. It encodes CASSRTTDSGNTIYF.